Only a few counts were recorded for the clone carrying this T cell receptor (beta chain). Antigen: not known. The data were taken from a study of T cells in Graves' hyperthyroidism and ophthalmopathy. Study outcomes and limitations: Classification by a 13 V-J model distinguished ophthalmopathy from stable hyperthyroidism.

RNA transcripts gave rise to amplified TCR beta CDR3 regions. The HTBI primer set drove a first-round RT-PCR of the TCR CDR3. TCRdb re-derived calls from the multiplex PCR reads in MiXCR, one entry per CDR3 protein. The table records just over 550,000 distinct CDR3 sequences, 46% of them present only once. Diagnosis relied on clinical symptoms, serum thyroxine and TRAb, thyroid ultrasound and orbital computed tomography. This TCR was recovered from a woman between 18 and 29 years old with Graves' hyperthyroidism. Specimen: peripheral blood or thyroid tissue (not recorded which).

CDR3 bases: TGTGCCAGCAGCTTGGAGCCAGGGGGTTACGAGCAGTACTTC. It translates to CASSLEPGGYEQYF. V gene TRBV7-2 combines with J gene TRBJ2-7, with 7 bases identical to TRBD1. Germline V gene data show CDR1 as SGHTA and CDR2 as FQGNSA. This CDR3 comprises 14 residues. The J segment lost 4 bases and the V segment lost 3 bases, leaving 6 bases of the junction unmatched.